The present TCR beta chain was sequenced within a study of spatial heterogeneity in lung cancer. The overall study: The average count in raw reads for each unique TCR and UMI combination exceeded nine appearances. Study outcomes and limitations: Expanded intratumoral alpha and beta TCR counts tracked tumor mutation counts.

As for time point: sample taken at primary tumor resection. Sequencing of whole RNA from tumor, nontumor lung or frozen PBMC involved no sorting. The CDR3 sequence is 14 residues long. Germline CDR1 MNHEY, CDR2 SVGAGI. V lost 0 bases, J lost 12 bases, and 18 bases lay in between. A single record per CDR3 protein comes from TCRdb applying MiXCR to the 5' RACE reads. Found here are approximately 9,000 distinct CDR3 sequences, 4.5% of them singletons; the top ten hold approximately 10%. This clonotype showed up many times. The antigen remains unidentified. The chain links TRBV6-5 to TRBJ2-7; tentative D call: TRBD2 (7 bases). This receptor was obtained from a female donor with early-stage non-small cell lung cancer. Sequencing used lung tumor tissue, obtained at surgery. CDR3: CASSYSGGLKGRYF. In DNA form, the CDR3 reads TGTGCCAGCAGTTACTCCGGGGGGCTGAAGGGCCGGTACTTC.